Each of the 10 T cell receptor beta chains below was sequenced from the same sample in a study of human T cells and chemical hapten exposure. It was unfractionated whole blood from which total RNA was extracted. One entry per CDR3 protein, called by TCRdb with MiXCR from the 5' RACE reads. The data show about 140,000 distinct CDR3 sequences, over 3.5% seen once. The receptors were gathered from a female donor in good health.

This clonotype was recorded many times. Mismatch with germline at one junction end may stem from a read error. The chain links TRBV28 to TRBJ2-7; the D call may be TRBD1 or TRBD2 (5 bases each). Germline loops: CDR1 MDHEN, CDR2 SYDVKM. The CDR3 loop spans 11 amino acids. Written as DNA, the CDR3 is TGTGCCAGCAGTTTTGGGCAGGGACCGAACTTC. This codes for CASSFGQGPNF.

This clonotype has a count of ten or more. The V gene is TRBV6-1, the J gene TRBJ2-7; 8 nucleotides align to TRBD2. The junction had 8 bases not matched to a gene; V was cut back by 4 bases and J by 6 bases. The CDR3 runs 14 residues. The germline gives CDR1 MNHNS, CDR2 SASEGT. The CDR3 region is CASSVLIREGEQYF. The CDR3, as DNA: TGTGCCAGCAGTGTCCTCATACGGGAGGGCGAGCAGTACTTC.

The V call is TRBV12-3 or TRBV12-4, the J call TRBJ2-1; 10 bases align to TRBD2. The CDR3 has 18 amino acids. With V trimmed by 6 bases and J by 4 bases, 15 bases remained unmatched. This CDR3 reads CASSPGTSAGLHYNEQFF. CDR3 in DNA: TGTGCCAGCAGCCCCGGGACTAGCGCGGGTCTCCATTACAATGAGCAGTTCTTC.

This clonotype was seen at least ten times. This rearrangement joins TRBV11-1 to TRBJ2-5, with a possible D match to TRBD2 (6 bases). The CDR3 runs to 13 residues. Germline V gene data show CDR1 as SGHAT and CDR2 as FQDESV (reference sequence). V gave up 3 bases and J gave up 4 bases, with 9 bases separating them. CDR3 bases: TGTGCCAGCAGCTTCTCCGGGAGAGAGACCCAGTACTTC. This translates into CASSFSGRETQYF.

This chain connects TRBV12-3 or TRBV12-4 to TRBJ2-7; 7 nucleotides line up with TRBD1. V gave up 5 bases and J gave up 5 bases; unmatched junction bases: 9. The CDR3 loop spans 14 amino acids. CDR3 residues: CASSVRQGEDEQYF. The CDR3 DNA reads as TGTGCCAGCAGTGTTCGACAGGGTGAAGACGAGCAGTACTTC.

This clonotype was counted ten times or more. The chain recombines TRBV6-2 or TRBV6-3 with TRBJ1-1; D remains unclear. V lost 2 bases and J 2 bases, leaving 12 bases between the germline ends. This CDR3 contains 15 residues. The germline gives CDR1 MNHEY, CDR2 SVGEGT. The CDR3 spells CASSYRALINTEAFF. In nucleotides, the CDR3 is TGTGCCAGCAGTTACCGGGCCCTCATTAACACTGAAGCTTTCTTT.

This clonotype was picked up many times. V usage is TRBV6-4 and J usage is TRBJ2-2; D possibly corresponds to TRBD2 (6 bases). Germline loops: CDR1 MRHNA, CDR2 SNTAGT. Trimming took 2 bases from V and 7 from J, leaving 17 bases between them. The CDR3 runs to 16 residues. For the CDR3, the DNA is TGTGCCAGCAGTGACGAGGGAAGGGAGGTCAGCGGGGAGCTGTTTTTT. Translated, it gives CASSDEGREVSGELFF.

Ten or more counts support this clonotype. The chain employs TRBV24-1 and TRBJ2-3, with D maybe TRBD2 (6 bases). V was cut by 5 bases and J by 1 base, with 18 bases left in between. This CDR3 is built from 17 residues. The V gene's germline CDR1 is KGHDR and CDR2 SFDVKD. The CDR3 DNA is TGTGCCACCAGTGGGAGAAAAGGGGAGGTTGGCACAGATACGCAGTATTTT. It specifies CATSGRKGEVGTDTQYF.

This clonotype came up many times. The CDR3 DNA follows: TGTGCCAGCAGAAGACAGCCTTATAGCAATCAGCCCCAGCATTTT. This encodes CASRRQPYSNQPQHF. The V gene is TRBV6-5, the J gene TRBJ1-5; D possibly corresponds to TRBD1 (5 bases). The CDR3 extends over 15 amino acids. The V and J ends lost 6 bases and 0 bases respectively, with 12 bases between them. Germline-derived CDR1 and CDR2 are MNHEY and SVGAGI.

The chain is built from TRBV25-1 and TRBJ2-2; TRBD2 matches at 8 bases. The CDR3 has 17 residues. The germline V gene has CDR1 MGHDK and CDR2 SYGVNS. V gave up 6 bases and J gave up 4 bases; unmatched junction bases: 13. CDR3 protein: CASSPNSGGPGTGELFF. The CDR3 DNA is TGTGCCAGCAGCCCTAATTCGGGGGGGCCGGGCACCGGGGAGCTGTTTTTT.